The rows below give T cell receptor beta chains drawn from one sample of a study of shared clonotypes between healthy human individuals. Clones were read by immunoSEQ multiplex PCR, and TCRdb kept only the in-frame ones, dropping some. The repertoire holds under 600,000 clones, with approximately 94% as singletons. The sample taken for sequencing was naive CD4+ T cells sorted from blood. The receptors were sampled from a woman in her 30s in good health. CDR3s include the opening cysteine and the closing phenylalanine or tryptophan. The D gene is left open where the match is weak. Only some rows state a clone size, as once, few, many or a class for expanded clones.

cdr3_length j_call v_call d_call clone_size cdr3_aa cdr3_nt
13 TRBJ2-4 TRBV2 - - CASTHPTRDIQYF TGTGCCAGCACCCACCCGACCCGGGACATTCAGTACTTC
15 TRBJ1-2 TRBV5-1 - once CASSPETGPYYGYTF TGCGCCAGCAGCCCAGAAACAGGCCCCTACTATGGCTACACCTTC
11 TRBJ2-7 TRBV19 - - CATAADYEQYF TGTGCCACAGCGGCAGACTACGAGCAGTACTTC
15 TRBJ1-4 TRBV28 - - CASSSDTPSRWKLFF TGTGCCAGCAGCTCGGACACCCCCAGTCGGTGGAAACTGTTTTTT
13 TRBJ2-7 TRBV14 TRBD1 - CASSRTGGHEQYF TGTGCCAGCAGCCGGACAGGGGGCCACGAGCAGTACTTC
15 TRBJ2-7 TRBV6-5 TRBD2 - CASSSTGTTSYEQYF TGTGCCAGCAGTTCGACCGGGACTACATCCTACGAGCAGTACTTC
14 TRBJ1-2 TRBV29-1 - - CSAYTGTANYGYTF TGCAGCGCTTATACCGGGACGGCTAACTATGGCTACACCTTC
18 TRBJ1-5 TRBV6-1 - - CASSEGWGTDYSNQPQHF TGTGCCAGCAGTGAAGGGTGGGGAACCGATTATAGCAATCAGCCCCAGCATTTT
13 TRBJ1-2 TRBV6-6 - - CASRPTGRGGYTF TGTGCCAGCAGACCCACAGGGAGGGGCGGCTACACCTTC
16 TRBJ1-5 TRBV7-8 - - CASSLAGGVGNQPQHF TGTGCCAGCAGCTTAGCGGGTGGGGTTGGCAATCAGCCCCAGCATTTT
11 TRBJ1-1 TRBV6-1 - few CASSFPLEAFF TGTGCCAGCAGTTTCCCACTTGAAGCTTTCTTT
16 TRBJ1-5 TRBV2 TRBD1 - CASKGIGGASNQPQHF TGTGCCAGCAAAGGAATAGGGGGCGCGAGCAATCAGCCCCAGCATTTT
14 TRBJ1-2 TRBV7-2 TRBD1 - CASSSDRGHYGYTF TGTGCCAGCAGCTCCGACAGGGGCCACTATGGCTACACCTTC
15 TRBJ1-1 TRBV10-3 - - CAISESSPADTEAFF TGTGCCATCAGTGAGTCCTCCCCCGCGGACACTGAAGCTTTCTTT
14 TRBJ2-7 TRBV27 - - CASSLFQGSYEQYF TGTGCCAGCAGTTTATTCCAGGGTAGCTACGAGCAGTACTTC
15 TRBJ1-5 TRBV28 - - CASSSPGPSNQPQHF TGTGCCAGCAGTTCCCCGGGACCTAGCAATCAGCCCCAGCATTTT
15 TRBJ2-1 TRBV19 - - CASSIGHRPGGGQFF TGTGCCAGTAGTATAGGGCATAGACCCGGTGGGGGGCAGTTCTTC
15 TRBJ2-4 TRBV6-1 - - CASSEIWRVKNIQYF TGTGCCAGCAGTGAAATCTGGCGTGTCAAAAACATTCAGTACTTC
12 TRBJ2-3 TRBV7-9 - - CASTIAGDTWYF TGTGCCAGCACCATAGCTGGGGATACTTGGTATTTT
13 TRBJ2-7 TRBV7-2 - - CASSARETYEQYF TGTGCCAGCAGCGCAAGGGAAACCTACGAGCAGTACTTC
16 TRBJ2-1 TRBV7-8 TRBD2 - CASSARASGSYNEQFF TGTGCCAGCAGCGCCCGGGCTAGCGGATCCTACAATGAGCAGTTCTTC
17 TRBJ2-7 TRBV7-9 TRBD1 - CASSPSRWTGAPYEQYF TGTGCCAGCAGCCCCTCGAGGTGGACAGGGGCGCCCTACGAGCAGTACTTC
13 TRBJ2-7 TRBV6-5 - - CASSRDGAYEQYF TGTGCCAGTTCCCGGGACGGAGCCTACGAGCAGTACTTC